This TCR beta chain emerged from a study of beta chain features in type 1 diabetes. Study summary: Age, gender, cell numbers and subset yield matched between patients and controls.

As regards this clone: The antigen is undetermined.

Overall study results and limits: In every one of the four CD4+ subsets, TCRB CDR3s were moderately but significantly shorter in Type 1 diabetes patients.

The germline V gene has CDR1 SGHVS and CDR2 FQNEAQ. The V segment lost 5 bases and the J segment 4 bases; nucleotides outside the gene matches: 10. The CDR3 consists of 15 residues. Sequencing targeted expressed TCRB transcripts, as all isolated RNA had been reverse transcribed. Clones were sequenced by immunoSEQ multiplex PCR, and TCRdb holds only the in-frame ones, with some missing. The repertoire holds approximately 260,000 clones, approximately 25% seen once, with more than 0.009% in the top ten. Via the markers CD45RO/CCR7/CD25/CD127/CD95/CD27, stem cell-like memory, regulatory, central memory and naive CD4+ cells were sorted.

The rearrangement uses TRBV7-8 and TRBJ2-7, with TRBD1 matching over 8 bases. The receptor was derived from a woman aged 30 to 39 with type 1 diabetes. Sequenced input: naive CD4+ T cells from blood. The CDR3 sequence: CASSPRGRGQYEQYF. The CDR3, as DNA: TGTGCCAGCAGCCCCCGTGGCAGGGGGCAGTACGAGCAGTACTTC.